Below, 9 T cell receptor beta chains from the same sample are listed, as sequenced in a study of shared clonotypes between healthy human individuals. Profiling relied on immunoSEQ multiplex PCR, and the TCRdb table lists in-frame clones only, not all of them. The table has about 730,000 clones, around 70% seen once. Sequenced sample: memory CD4+ T cells sorted from blood. Stated subset: CD45RA-negative fraction. The source of these receptors is a woman between 25 and 40 years old in good health.

V gene TRBV19 combines with J gene TRBJ2-3; the D is unclear. V lost 6 bases, J lost 0 bases, and 13 bases lay in between. Germline V gene data show CDR1 as LNHDA and CDR2 as SQIVND (reference sequence). There are 15 residues in the CDR3. This chain's CDR3 is CASRAGPSSTDTQYF. For the CDR3, the DNA is TGTGCCAGTAGGGCCGGGCCTTCTAGCACAGATACGCAGTATTTT.

This chain links TRBV28 with TRBJ2-7; 11 positions match TRBD1. Germline CDR1 is MDHEN and CDR2 is SYDVKM. The V and J ends lost 7 bases and 3 bases, in that order; junction bases with no gene match: 11. The CDR3 is made up of 16 amino acids. The chain's CDR3 is CASNQSGGTGGYEQYF. CDR3 coding DNA: TGTGCCAGCAATCAAAGCGGGGGGACAGGGGGCTACGAGCAGTACTTC.

The table lists this clone with a count of one. The chain joins TRBV6-1 to TRBJ2-3; D remains unclear. The CDR3 consists of 12 residues. Trimming removed 2 bases at V and 4 bases at J, with 4 bases between. The germline gives CDR1 MNHNS, CDR2 SASEGT. The CDR3 protein is CASSEIADTQYF. The CDR3 bases are TGTGCCAGCAGTGAAATTGCAGATACGCAGTATTTT.

The V call is TRBV4-2, the J call TRBJ1-1; D possibly corresponds to TRBD1 (6 bases). Trimming stripped 4 bases from V and 5 bases from J, with 20 bases between. CDR1 and CDR2 from the germline V gene are LGHNA and YNFKEQ. CDR3 size: 16 residues. The CDR3 protein is CASSRPGHTNPTEAFF. The CDR3 DNA is TGTGCCAGCAGCCGACCGGGACACACGAACCCGACTGAAGCTTTCTTT.

The table lists this clone with a few counts. The genes are TRBV7-9 and TRBJ2-7; TRBD1 matches 10 bases. The CDR3 sequence is 16 residues long. Germline V gene lookup returns CDR1 SEHNR and CDR2 FQNEAQ (reference sequence). V was pared by 5 bases and J by 6 bases, with 13 bases of the junction left unmatched. The CDR3 here is CASSKDLGQGLVEQYF. CDR3 bases: TGTGCCAGCAGCAAAGACCTGGGACAGGGGCTCGTCGAGCAGTACTTC. The variable domain in full, completed from reference TRBV7-9 and TRBJ2-7, reads DTGVSQNPRHKITKRGQNVTFRCDPISEHNRLYWYRQTLGQGPEFLTYFQNEAQLEKSRLLSDRFSAERPKGSFSTLEIQRTEQGDSAMYLCASSKDLGQGLVEQYFGPGTRLTVT.

The CDR3 DNA follows: TGTGCCAGCTCACCTACAGGGGGGTCGAGAGAAACTGAAGCTTTCTTT. Its protein is CASSPTGGSRETEAFF. This chain uses TRBV18 with TRBJ1-1; TRBD1 aligns across 8 bases. The CDR3 totals 16 residues. V trimming: 3 bases; J trimming: 5 bases; junction bases outside the gene matches: 11. Germline lookup yields CDR1 KGHSH and CDR2 LQKENI.

V and J are TRBV28 and TRBJ2-7; 14 bases map to TRBD2. Germline loops: CDR1 MDHEN, CDR2 SYDVKM. Trimming took 5 bases from V and 0 from J; bases not matched to a gene: 6. The CDR3 has 17 residues. CDR3 protein: CASSPGTSGRGSYEQYF. In DNA, the CDR3 is TGTGCCAGCAGTCCCGGGACTAGCGGGAGAGGCTCCTACGAGCAGTACTTC.

The chain carries TRBV6-6 and TRBJ2-7; D unclear. This CDR3 spans 11 amino acids. Trimming removed 2 bases at V and 7 bases at J, with 6 bases between. CDR1 is MNHNY, CDR2 SVGAGI, per germline (reference sequence). The CDR3 DNA reads TGTGCCAGCAGTTACGAGCAGGAGCAGTACTTC. The encoded protein is CASSYEQEQYF.

This clone was picked up one time. V is TRBV11-2 and J is TRBJ1-6; D unresolved. This CDR3 is 13 amino acids long. Germline lookup yields CDR1 SGHAT and CDR2 FQNNGV. V lost 5 bases to trimming and J lost 8 bases, with 10 bases between them. This CDR3 reads CASSLSIDSPLHF. Written as DNA, the CDR3 is TGTGCCAGCAGCCTTAGTATCGATTCACCCCTCCACTTT. Full variable domain (remainder filled in from reference TRBV11-2 and TRBJ1-6): EAGVAQSPRYKIIEKRQSVAFWCNPISGHATLYWYQQILGQGPKLLIQFQNNGVVDDSQLPKDRFSAERLKGVDSTLKIQPAKLEDSAVYLCASSLSIDSPLHFGNGTRLTVT.